This T cell receptor beta chain was captured in a study of T cell changes during pregnancy in multiple sclerosis. Measured with immunoSEQ multiplex PCR; TCRdb has only the in-frame clones, and not every one. The data contain about 59,000 clones, 92% of them singletons. In this sample, this clone turned up a few times. CDR1 is SGDLS, CDR2 YYNGEE, per germline. CDR3 length equals 16 residues. V was pared by 0 bases and J by 4 bases, with 14 bases between. The starting material was peripheral blood, obtained in the third trimester of pregnancy. The rearrangement uses TRBV9 and TRBJ1-3, with D tentatively TRBD1 (5 bases). The TCR originated in a female donor in good health, enrolled as a control in a pregnancy study. CDR3 sequence reads: CASSVEAGTVGNTIYF. In DNA form, the CDR3 reads TGTGCCAGCAGCGTAGAGGCGGGGACCGTGGGAAACACCATATATTTT.